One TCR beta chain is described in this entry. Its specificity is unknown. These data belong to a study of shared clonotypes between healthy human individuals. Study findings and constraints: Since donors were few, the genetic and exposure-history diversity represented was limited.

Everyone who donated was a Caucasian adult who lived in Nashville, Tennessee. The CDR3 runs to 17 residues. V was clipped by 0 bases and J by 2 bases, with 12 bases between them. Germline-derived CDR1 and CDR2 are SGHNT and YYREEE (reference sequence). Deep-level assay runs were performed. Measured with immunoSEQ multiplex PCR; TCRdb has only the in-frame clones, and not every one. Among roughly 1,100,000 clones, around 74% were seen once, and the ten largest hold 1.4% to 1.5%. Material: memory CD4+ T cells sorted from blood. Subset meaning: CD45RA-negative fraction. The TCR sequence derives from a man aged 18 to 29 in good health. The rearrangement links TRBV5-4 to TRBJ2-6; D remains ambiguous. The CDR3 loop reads CASSLAFFGTGANVLTF. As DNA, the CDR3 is TGTGCCAGCAGCTTGGCCTTTTTCGGAACTGGGGCCAACGTCCTGACTTTC.